This TCR beta chain was documented in a study of T cell clonality in common variable immunodeficiency. Whole-study results and caveats: Fewer TCRbeta clones were shared among CVID subjects than controls. In common variable immunodeficiency, TCR beta chains reportedly carried fewer deletions and N-nucleotide insertions.

Comment on this clone: What it recognizes is unknown. The read comes to an end 3 residues before the CDR3 does, leaving the germline J gene to fill in the end.

V lost 4 bases, J lost 2 bases, and 12 bases lay in between. The CDR3 totals 14 residues. Per the germline V gene, CDR1 is MNHNS and CDR2 is SASEGT. Most patients and controls had Caucasian heritage. CVID subjects had received replacement immunoglobulin for at least one year. The table came from immunoSEQ multiplex PCR; TCRdb's copy has only in-frame clones and leaves some out. The repertoire consists of about 42,000 clones, none detected only once. The V gene is TRBV6-1, the J gene TRBJ2-7, with D perhaps TRBD1 (6 bases). The clonotype was recovered from a human donor with common variable immunodeficiency. Sequenced material: peripheral blood mononuclear cells. The sequenced CDR3 bases are TGTGCCAGCAGTGGCGGACAGATTCCCTACGAG. Amino acids: CASSGGQIPYE. The entire CDR3 is CASSGGQIPYEQYF.